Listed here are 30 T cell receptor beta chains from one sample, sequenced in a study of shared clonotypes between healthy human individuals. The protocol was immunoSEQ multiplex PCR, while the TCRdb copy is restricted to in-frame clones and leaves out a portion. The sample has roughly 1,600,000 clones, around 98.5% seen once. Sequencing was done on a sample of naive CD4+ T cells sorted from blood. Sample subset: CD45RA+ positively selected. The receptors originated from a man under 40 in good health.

The CDR3 DNA reads as TGTGCCAGCAGCTTGGGGTGGAAAGGGGAGACCCAGTACTTC. As protein: CASSLGWKGETQYF. The rearrangement links TRBV5-4 to TRBJ2-5; the D is unclear. This CDR3 comprises 14 residues. Trimming took 0 bases from V and 5 from J, leaving 11 bases between them. Germline V CDR1 and CDR2: SGHNT, YYREEE (reference sequence).

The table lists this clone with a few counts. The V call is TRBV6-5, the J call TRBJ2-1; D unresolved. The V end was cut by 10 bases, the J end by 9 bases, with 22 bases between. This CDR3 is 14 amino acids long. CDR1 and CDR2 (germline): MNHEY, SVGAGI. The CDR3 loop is CATLRASRVPEQFF. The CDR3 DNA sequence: TGTGCCACCCTACGTGCTAGTCGGGTTCCTGAGCAGTTCTTC.

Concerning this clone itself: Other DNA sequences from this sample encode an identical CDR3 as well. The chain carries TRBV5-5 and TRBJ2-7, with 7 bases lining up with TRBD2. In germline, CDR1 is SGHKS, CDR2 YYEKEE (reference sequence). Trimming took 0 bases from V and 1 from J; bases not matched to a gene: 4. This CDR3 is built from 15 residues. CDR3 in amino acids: CASSLAPSGSYEQYF. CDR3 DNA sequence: TGTGCCAGCAGCTTGGCCCCTAGCGGATCCTACGAGCAGTACTTC.

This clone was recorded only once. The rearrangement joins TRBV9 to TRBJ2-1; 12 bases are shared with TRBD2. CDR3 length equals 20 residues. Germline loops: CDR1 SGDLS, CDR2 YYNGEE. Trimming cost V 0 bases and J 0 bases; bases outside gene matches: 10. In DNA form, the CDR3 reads TGTGCCAGCAGCGTAGATACCCTAGCGGGAGGGCTAAGCTCCTACAATGAGCAGTTCTTC. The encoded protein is CASSVDTLAGGLSSYNEQFF.

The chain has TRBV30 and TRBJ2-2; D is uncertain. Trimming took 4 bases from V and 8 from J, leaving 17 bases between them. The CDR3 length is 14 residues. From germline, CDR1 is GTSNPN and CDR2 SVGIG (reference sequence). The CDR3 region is CAWMRGPLAGELFF. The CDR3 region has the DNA TGTGCCTGGATGCGAGGACCCCTGGCAGGGGAGCTGTTTTTT.

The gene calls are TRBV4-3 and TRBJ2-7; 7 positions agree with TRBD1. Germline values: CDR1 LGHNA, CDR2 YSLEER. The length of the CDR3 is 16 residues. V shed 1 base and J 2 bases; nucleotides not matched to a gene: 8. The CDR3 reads CASSQVGQLSPYEQYF. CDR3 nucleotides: TGCGCCAGCAGCCAAGTGGGACAGCTTAGCCCCTACGAGCAGTACTTC.

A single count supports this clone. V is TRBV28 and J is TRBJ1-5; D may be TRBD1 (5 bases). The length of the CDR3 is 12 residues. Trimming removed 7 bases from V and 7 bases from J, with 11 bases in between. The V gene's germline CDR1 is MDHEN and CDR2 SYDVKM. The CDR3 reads CASNSGLQPQHF. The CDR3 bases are TGTGCCAGCAACTCAGGGTTGCAGCCCCAGCATTTT.

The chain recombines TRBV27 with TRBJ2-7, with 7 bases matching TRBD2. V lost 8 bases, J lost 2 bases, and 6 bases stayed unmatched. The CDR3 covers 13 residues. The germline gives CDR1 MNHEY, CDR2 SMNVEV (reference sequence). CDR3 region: CASGRLATYEQYF. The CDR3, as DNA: TGTGCCAGCGGACGACTAGCCACCTACGAGCAGTACTTC.

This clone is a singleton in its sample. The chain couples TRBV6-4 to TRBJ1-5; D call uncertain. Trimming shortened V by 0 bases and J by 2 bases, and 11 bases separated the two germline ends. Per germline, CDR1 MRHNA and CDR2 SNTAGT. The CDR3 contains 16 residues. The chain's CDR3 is CASSDSMLRGNQPQHF. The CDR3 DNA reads TGTGCCAGCAGTGACTCCATGTTGAGGGGCAATCAGCCCCAGCATTTT.

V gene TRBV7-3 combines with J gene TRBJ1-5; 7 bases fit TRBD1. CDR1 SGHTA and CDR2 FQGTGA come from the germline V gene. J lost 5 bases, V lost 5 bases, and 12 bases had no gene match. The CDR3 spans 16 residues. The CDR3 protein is CASSLRDSFPDQPQHF. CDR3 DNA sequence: TGTGCCAGCAGCCTGCGGGACAGCTTTCCTGATCAGCCCCAGCATTTT.

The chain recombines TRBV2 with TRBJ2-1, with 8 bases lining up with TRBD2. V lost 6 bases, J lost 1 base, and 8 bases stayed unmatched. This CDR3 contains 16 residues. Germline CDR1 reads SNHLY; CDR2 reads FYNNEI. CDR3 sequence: CASRRGTSSSYNEQFF. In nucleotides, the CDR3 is TGTGCCAGCAGACGGGGGACTAGTTCATCCTACAATGAGCAGTTCTTC.

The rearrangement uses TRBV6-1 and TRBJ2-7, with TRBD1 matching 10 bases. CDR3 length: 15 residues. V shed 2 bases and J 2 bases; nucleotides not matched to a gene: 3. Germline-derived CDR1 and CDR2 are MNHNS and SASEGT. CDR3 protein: CASSEPGQGTYEQYF. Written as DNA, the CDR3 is TGTGCCAGCAGTGAACCGGGACAGGGGACCTACGAGCAGTACTTC.

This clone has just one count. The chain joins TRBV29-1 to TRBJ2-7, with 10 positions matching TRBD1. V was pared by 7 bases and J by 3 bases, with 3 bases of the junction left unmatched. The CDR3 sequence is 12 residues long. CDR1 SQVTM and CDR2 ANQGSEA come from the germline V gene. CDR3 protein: CSGGQGLYEQYF. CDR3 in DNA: TGCAGCGGGGGACAGGGGCTCTACGAGCAGTACTTC.

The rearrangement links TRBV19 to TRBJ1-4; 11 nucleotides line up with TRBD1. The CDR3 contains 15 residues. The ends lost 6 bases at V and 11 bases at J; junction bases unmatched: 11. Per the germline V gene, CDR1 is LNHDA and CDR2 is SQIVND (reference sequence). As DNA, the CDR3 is TGTGCCAGTAGCCTCCCCGGGACAGGGGGGACGAAACTGTTTTTT. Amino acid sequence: CASSLPGTGGTKLFF.

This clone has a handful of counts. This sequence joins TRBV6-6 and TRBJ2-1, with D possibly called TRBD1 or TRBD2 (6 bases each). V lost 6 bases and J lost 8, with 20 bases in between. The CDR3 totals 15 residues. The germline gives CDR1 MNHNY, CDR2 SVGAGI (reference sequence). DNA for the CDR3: TGTGCCAGCAGGCCACTCGAGGGGGGAGCTCATGAGCAGTTCTTC. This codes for CASRPLEGGAHEQFF.

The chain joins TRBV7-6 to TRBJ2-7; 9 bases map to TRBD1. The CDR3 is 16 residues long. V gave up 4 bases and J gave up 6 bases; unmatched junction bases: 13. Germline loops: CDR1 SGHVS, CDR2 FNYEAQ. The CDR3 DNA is TGTGCCAGCAGCTCCACACCGGACAGGGGAGGAAGCGAGCAGTACTTC. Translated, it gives CASSSTPDRGGSEQYF.

The CDR3 spells CASLGGIVQETQYF. The CDR3 nucleotides read TGTGCCAGCCTTGGGGGGATTGTCCAAGAGACCCAGTACTTC. The chain combines TRBV2 with TRBJ2-5, with D tentatively TRBD2 (6 bases). V was shortened by 8 bases and J by 1 base, with 14 bases between the two germline ends. The CDR3 has 14 amino acids. CDR1 SNHLY and CDR2 FYNNEI come from the germline V gene.

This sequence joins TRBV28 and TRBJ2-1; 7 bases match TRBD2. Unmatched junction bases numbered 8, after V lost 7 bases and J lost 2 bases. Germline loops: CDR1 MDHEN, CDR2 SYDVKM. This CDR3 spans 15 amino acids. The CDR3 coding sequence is TGTGCCAGCAAGCAGCGGGGCAATCCCTACAATGAGCAGTTCTTC. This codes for CASKQRGNPYNEQFF. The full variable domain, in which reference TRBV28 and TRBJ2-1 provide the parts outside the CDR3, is DVKVTQSSRYLVKRTGEKVFLECVQDMDHENMFWYRQDPGLGLRLIYFSYDVKMKEKGDIPEGYSVSREKKERFSLILESASTNQTSMYLCASKQRGNPYNEQFFGPGTRLTVL.

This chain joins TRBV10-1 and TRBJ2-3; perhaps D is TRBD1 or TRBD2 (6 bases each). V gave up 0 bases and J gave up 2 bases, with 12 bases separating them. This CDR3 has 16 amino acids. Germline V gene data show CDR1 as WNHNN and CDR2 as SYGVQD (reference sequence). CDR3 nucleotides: TGCGCCAGCAGTGAGTCGAAGGGGGGAAACACAGATACGCAGTATTTT. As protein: CASSESKGGNTDTQYF.

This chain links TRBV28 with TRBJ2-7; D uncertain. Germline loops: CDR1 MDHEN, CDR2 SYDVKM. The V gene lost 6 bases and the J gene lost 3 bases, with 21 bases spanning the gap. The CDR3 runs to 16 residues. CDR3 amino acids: CASRTGKANEYYEQYF. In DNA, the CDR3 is TGTGCCAGCAGAACTGGCAAGGCGAATGAGTACTACGAGCAGTACTTC.

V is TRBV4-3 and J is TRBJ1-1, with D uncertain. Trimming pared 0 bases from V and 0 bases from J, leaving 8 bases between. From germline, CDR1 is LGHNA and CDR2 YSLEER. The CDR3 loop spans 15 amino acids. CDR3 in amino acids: CASSQDRAVNTEAFF. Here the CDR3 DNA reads TGCGCCAGCAGCCAAGATCGGGCAGTGAACACTGAAGCTTTCTTT.

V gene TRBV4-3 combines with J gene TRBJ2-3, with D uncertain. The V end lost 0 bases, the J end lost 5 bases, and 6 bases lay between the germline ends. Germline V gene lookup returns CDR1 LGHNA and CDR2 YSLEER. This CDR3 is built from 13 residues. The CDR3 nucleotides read TGCGCCAGCAGCCAAGATCAAGGAGATACGCAGTATTTT. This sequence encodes CASSQDQGDTQYF.

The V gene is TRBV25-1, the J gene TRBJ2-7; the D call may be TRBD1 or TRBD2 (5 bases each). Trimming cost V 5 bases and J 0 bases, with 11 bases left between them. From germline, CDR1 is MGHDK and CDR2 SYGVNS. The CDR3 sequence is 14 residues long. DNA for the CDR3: TGTGCCAGCAGTCGGCTGGGGACCTCCTACGAGCAGTACTTC. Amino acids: CASSRLGTSYEQYF.

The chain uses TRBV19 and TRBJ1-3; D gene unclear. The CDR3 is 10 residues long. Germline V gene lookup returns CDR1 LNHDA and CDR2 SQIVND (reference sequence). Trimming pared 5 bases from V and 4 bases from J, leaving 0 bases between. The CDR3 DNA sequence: TGTGCCAGTAGTGGAAACACCATATATTTT. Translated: CASSGNTIYF.

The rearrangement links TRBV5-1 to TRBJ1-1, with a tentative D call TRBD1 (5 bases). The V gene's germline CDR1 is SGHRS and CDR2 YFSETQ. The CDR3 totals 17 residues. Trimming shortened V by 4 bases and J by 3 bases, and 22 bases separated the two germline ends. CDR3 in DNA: TGCGCCAGCAGCCAGGGCGGGACTCCTGAACCTGACACTGAAGCTTTCTTT. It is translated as CASSQGGTPEPDTEAFF. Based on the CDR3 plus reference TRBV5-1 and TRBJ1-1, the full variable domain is KAGVTQTPRYLIKTRGQQVTLSCSPISGHRSVSWYQQTPGQGLQFLFEYFSETQRNKGNFPGRFSGRQFSNSRSEMNVSTLELGDSALYLCASSQGGTPEPDTEAFFGQGTRLTVV.

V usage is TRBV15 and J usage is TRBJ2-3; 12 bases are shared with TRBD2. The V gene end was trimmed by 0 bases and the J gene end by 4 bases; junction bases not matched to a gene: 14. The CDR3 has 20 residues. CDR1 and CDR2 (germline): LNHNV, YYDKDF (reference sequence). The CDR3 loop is CATSRDQGRGLAGQADTQYF. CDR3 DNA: TGTGCCACCAGCAGAGATCAGGGGAGAGGACTAGCGGGACAGGCAGATACGCAGTATTTT.

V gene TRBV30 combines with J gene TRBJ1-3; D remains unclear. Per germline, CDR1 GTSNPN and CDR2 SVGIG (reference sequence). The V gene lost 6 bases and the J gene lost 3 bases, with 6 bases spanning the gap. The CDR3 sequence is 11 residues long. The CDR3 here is CACTVGNTIYF. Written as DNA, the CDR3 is TGTGCCTGTACTGTTGGAAACACCATATATTTT. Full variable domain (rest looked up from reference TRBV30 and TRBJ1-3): SQTIHQWPATLVQPVGSPLSLECTVEGTSNPNLYWYRQAAGRGLQLLFYSVGIGQISSEVPQNLSASRPQDRQFILSSKKLLLSDSGFYLCACTVGNTIYFGEGSWLTVV.

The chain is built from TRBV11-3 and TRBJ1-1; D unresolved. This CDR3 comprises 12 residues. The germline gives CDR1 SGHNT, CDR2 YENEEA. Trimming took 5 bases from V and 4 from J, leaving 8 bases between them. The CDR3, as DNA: TGTGCCAGCAGCCAGGATGGCACTGAAGCTTTCTTT. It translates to CASSQDGTEAFF.

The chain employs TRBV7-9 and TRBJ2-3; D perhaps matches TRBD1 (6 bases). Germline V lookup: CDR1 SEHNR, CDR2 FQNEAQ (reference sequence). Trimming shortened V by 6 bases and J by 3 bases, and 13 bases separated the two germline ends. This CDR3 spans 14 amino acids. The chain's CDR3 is CASSKERGTDTQYF. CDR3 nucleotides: TGTGCCAGCAGTAAGGAAAGGGGGACAGATACGCAGTATTTT.

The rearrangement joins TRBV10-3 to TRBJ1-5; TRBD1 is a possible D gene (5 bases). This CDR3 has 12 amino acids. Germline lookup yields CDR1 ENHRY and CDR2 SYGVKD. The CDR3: CEQGNSNQPQHF. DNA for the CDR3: TGTGAGCAGGGTAATAGCAATCAGCCCCAGCATTTT.